Detailed here is one T cell receptor (beta chain). The CDR3 contains 19 residues. The ends were cut back, 0 bases at V and 2 bases at J, with 23 bases in the middle. Germline V gene lookup returns CDR1 SGDLS and CDR2 YYNGEE. The data stem from a study of technical replicates of blood from a few donors. The repertoire was sequenced with immunoSEQ multiplex PCR; TCRdb's copy has only in-frame clones and lacks some. The sample holds 13,000 to 15,000 clones; 84% are singletons and the top ten take under 13%. The V call is TRBV9, the J call TRBJ1-2; D is undetermined. This TCR was sampled from a human donor in good health. The specimen sequenced was PBMCs. The CDR3 bases are TGTGCCAGCAGCGTAGCTTCTGCGGGCAGTGGAGGAGGAAACTATGGCTACACCTTC. Protein sequence: CASSVASAGSGGGNYGYTF. Full variable domain (outside the CDR3, taken from reference TRBV9 and TRBJ1-2): DSGVTQTPKHLITATGQRVTLRCSPRSGDLSVYWYQQSLDQGLQFLIQYYNGEERAKGNILERFSAQQFPDLHSELNLSSLELGDSALYFCASSVASAGSGGGNYGYTFGSGTRLTVV.